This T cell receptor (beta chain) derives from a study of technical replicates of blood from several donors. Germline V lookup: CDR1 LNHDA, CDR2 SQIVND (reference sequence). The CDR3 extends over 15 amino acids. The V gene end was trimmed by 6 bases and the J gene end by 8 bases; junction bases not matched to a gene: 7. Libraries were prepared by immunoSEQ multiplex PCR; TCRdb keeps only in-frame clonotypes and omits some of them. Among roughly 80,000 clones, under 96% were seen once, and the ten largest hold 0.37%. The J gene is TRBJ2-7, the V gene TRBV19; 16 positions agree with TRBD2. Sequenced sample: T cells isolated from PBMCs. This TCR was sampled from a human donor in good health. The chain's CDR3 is CASSTGTSGRAQQYF. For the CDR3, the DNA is TGTGCCAGTAGCACCGGGACTAGCGGGAGGGCCCAGCAGTACTTC.